This TCR beta chain derives from a study of T cell repertoires in cytomegalovirus infection. Background on the study: Matching HLA type and CMV infection were both indicated by public TCR beta signatures.

MiXCR, applied by TCRdb to the reads, yields one record per CDR3 protein. The data hold nearly 450,000 distinct CDR3 sequences, with about a third observed a single time. The sample holds a few counts of this clonotype. The TCR originated in a human donor in good health (CMV status not recorded). Some clones in this sample may be carry-over from other donors' samples. Sequenced input: PBMCs.

The CDR3 reads CACHPGQGITDTQYF. CDR3 in DNA: TGTGCCTGTCATCCGGGACAGGGTATCACAGATACGCAGTATTTT. The chain couples TRBV30 to TRBJ2-3; TRBD1 agrees at 9 bases. V lost 6 bases, J lost 2 bases, and 9 bases stayed unmatched. From germline, CDR1 is GTSNPN and CDR2 SVGIG (reference sequence). CDR3 size: 15 residues.